Following are 8 T cell receptor beta chains from one sample sequenced in a study of blood T cell repertoires in COVID-19 (dated by TCRdb to 2018 to 2020). Libraries were prepared through the immunoSEQ multiplex PCR assay. Drawn from immuneACCESS, this table holds only the in-frame rearrangements with V and J called that TCRdb kept. Clones are partly lost; checked studies trace under half to an unresolved V gene and leave the rest unexplained. The sample includes around 290,000 clones, with more than 70% observed a single time. The ten largest clones take up approximately 7.8% of the sample. The material sequenced was peripheral blood. Receptor source: a woman aged 45 to 65 who had recovered from COVID-19.

The chain carries TRBV5-1 and TRBJ2-3; 7 bases are shared with TRBD1. Germline assignment: CDR1 SGHRS and CDR2 YFSETQ. This CDR3 has 16 amino acids. J was trimmed by 3 bases and V by 1 base; bases with no gene match: 8. The CDR3 sequence is CASSLQGDPGTDTQYF. The CDR3 nucleotides read TGCGCCAGCAGCTTGCAGGGGGACCCCGGGACAGATACGCAGTATTTT.

This chain uses TRBV9 with TRBJ2-2; D gene ambiguous. The CDR3 is 15 residues long. Germline-derived CDR1 and CDR2 are SGDLS and YYNGEE. V lost 0 bases and J lost 4, with 10 bases in between. The CDR3 DNA reads TGTGCCAGCAGCGTAGATTTTAGTATCACCGGGGAGCTGTTTTTT. It yields the protein CASSVDFSITGELFF. Full variable domain (rest looked up from reference TRBV9 and TRBJ2-2): DSGVTQTPKHLITATGQRVTLRCSPRSGDLSVYWYQQSLDQGLQFLIQYYNGEERAKGNILERFSAQQFPDLHSELNLSSLELGDSALYFCASSVDFSITGELFFGEGSRLTVL.

This chain links TRBV6-5 with TRBJ2-3, with 13 bases matching TRBD2. The germline CDR1 and CDR2 sequences are MNHEY and SVGAGI. V gave up 4 bases and J gave up 6 bases; unmatched junction bases: 7. The CDR3 covers 16 residues. The CDR3 DNA follows: TGTGCCAGCAGTTTAACTAGCGGGGGGGTGTTGGATACGCAGTATTTT. This encodes CASSLTSGGVLDTQYF.

The chain has TRBV6-5 and TRBJ1-5; TRBD1 might be the D (5 bases). Trimming cost V 7 bases and J 3 bases, with 10 bases left between them. The CDR3 contains 13 residues. Germline values: CDR1 MNHEY, CDR2 SVGAGI. The CDR3 loop is CASKGNVNQPQHF. CDR3 in DNA: TGTGCCAGCAAGGGGAATGTCAATCAGCCCCAGCATTTT.

The V call is TRBV19, the J call TRBJ1-2, with TRBD1 matching 9 bases. This CDR3 region has 14 residues. The ends lost 6 bases at V and 7 bases at J; junction bases unmatched: 9. The germline CDR1 and CDR2 sequences are LNHDA and SQIVND (reference sequence). The CDR3 DNA is TGTGCCAGTAGCCGCCCCGGGACAGGGACTGGCTACACCTTC. It codes for CASSRPGTGTGYTF. Based on the CDR3 plus reference TRBV19 and TRBJ1-2, the full variable domain is DGGITQSPKYLFRKEGQNVTLSCEQNLNHDAMYWYRQDPGQGLRLIYYSQIVNDFQKGDIAEGYSVSREKKESFPLTVTSAQKNPTAFYLCASSRPGTGTGYTFGSGTRLTVV.

This chain joins TRBV4-3 and TRBJ2-1, with 9 bases matching TRBD1. The CDR3 loop spans 16 amino acids. Per germline, CDR1 LGHNA and CDR2 YSLEER. The junction had 6 bases not matched to a gene; V was cut back by 2 bases and J by 4 bases. CDR3 amino acids: CASSQHGTGPYNEQFF. In nucleotides, the CDR3 is TGCGCCAGCAGCCAACACGGGACAGGGCCTTACAATGAGCAGTTCTTC.

The gene calls are TRBV9 and TRBJ1-2; D not certain. Trimming removed 4 bases at V and 6 bases at J, with 7 bases between. Looked up from germline, CDR1 is SGDLS and CDR2 is YYNGEE. This CDR3 is built from 11 residues. CDR3 in amino acids: CASSPLNGYTF. The CDR3 DNA follows: TGTGCCAGCAGCCCCTTAAATGGCTACACCTTC.

V and J are TRBV5-4 and TRBJ2-2; D call uncertain. Trimming stripped 6 bases from V and 0 bases from J, with 6 bases between. CDR3 length: 13 residues. Germline-derived CDR1 and CDR2 are SGHNT and YYREEE (reference sequence). The DNA of the CDR3 is TGTGCCAGCACGACACCGAACACCGGGGAGCTGTTTTTT. Protein sequence: CASTTPNTGELFF.